This T cell receptor (beta chain) was identified during a study of shared clonotypes between healthy human individuals. Deep was the level used in running the assay. The protocol was immunoSEQ multiplex PCR, while the TCRdb copy is restricted to in-frame clones and leaves out a portion. Found here are some 2.3 million clones, just over 90% of them singletons; the top ten hold about 0.41%. CDR1 is SNHLY, CDR2 FYNNEI, per germline. V shed 6 bases, J shed 6 bases, and the junction held 9 bases outside the gene matches. This CDR3 comprises 14 residues. The TCR comes from a man between 18 and 35 years old in good health. Some clones in this sample may be carry-over from other donors' samples. The sequencing input was naive CD4+ T cells from PBMCs. The sample's subset: CD45RA+ positively selected. The chain couples TRBV2 to TRBJ2-3, with 7 bases that match TRBD2. The CDR3 DNA reads TGTGCCAGCAGGCGGGGACTACTCGGGGATACGCAGTATTTT. This gives the protein CASRRGLLGDTQYF.